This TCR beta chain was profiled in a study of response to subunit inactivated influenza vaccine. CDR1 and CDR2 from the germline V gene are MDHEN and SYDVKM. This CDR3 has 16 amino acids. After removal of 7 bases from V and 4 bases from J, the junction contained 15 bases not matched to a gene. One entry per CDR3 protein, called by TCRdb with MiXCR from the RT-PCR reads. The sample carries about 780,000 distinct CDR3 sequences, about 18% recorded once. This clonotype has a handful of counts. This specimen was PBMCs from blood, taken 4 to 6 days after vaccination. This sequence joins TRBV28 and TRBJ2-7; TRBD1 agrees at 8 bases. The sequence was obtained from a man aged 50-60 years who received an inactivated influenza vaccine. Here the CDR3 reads CASNFGGAGGAYEQYF. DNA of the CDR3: TGTGCCAGCAATTTTGGTGGGGCAGGGGGCGCGTACGAGCAGTACTTC.